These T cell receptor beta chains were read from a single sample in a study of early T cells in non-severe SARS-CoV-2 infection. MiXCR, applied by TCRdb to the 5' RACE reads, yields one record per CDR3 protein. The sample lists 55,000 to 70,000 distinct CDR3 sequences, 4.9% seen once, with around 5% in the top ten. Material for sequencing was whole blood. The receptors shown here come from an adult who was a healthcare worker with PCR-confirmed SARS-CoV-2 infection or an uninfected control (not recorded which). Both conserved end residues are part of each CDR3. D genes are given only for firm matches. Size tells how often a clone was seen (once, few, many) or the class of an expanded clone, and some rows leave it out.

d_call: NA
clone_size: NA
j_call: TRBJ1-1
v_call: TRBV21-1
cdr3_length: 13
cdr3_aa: CASKRVGNTEAFF
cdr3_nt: TGTGCCAGCAAGAGGGTGGGGAACACTGAAGCTTTCTTT

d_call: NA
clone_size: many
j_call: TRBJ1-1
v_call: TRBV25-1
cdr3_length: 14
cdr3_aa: CASSGRTENTEAFF
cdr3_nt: TGTGCCAGCAGTGGACGGACAGAGAACACTGAAGCTTTCTTT

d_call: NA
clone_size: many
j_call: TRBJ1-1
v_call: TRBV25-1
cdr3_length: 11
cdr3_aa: CASSEAGWAFF
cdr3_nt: TGTGCCAGCAGTGAGGCAGGGTGGGCTTTCTTT

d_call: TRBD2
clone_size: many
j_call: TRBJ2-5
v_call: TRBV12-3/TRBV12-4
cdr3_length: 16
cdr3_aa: CASSPASGRSLETQYF
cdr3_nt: TGTGCCAGCAGTCCGGCTAGCGGGAGGAGTCTGGAGACCCAGTACTTC

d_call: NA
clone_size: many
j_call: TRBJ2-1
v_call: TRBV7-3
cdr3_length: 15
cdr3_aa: CASSLTGTNYNEQFF
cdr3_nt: TGTGCCAGCAGCTTAACAGGGACAAACTACAATGAGCAGTTCTTC

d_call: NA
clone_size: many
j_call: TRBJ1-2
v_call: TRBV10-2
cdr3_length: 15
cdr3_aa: CASNLGAGANYGYTF
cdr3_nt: TGCGCCAGCAATTTAGGGGCGGGGGCCAACTATGGCTACACCTTC

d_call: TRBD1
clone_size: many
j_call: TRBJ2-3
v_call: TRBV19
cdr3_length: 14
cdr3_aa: CASADRGLGDTQYF
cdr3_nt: TGTGCCAGTGCCGACAGGGGGCTTGGAGATACGCAGTATTTT

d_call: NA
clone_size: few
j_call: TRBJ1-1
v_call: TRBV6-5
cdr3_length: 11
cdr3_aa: CASSSYREAFF
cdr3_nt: TGTGCCAGCAGTTCTTACCGTGAAGCTTTCTTT

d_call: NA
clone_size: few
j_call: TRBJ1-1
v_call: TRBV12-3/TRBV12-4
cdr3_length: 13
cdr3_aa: CATTAGRNTEAFF
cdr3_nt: TGTGCCACCACAGCAGGGAGAAATACTGAAGCTTTCTTT

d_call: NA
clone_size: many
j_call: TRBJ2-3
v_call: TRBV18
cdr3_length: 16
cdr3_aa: CASSRVQDGGTDTQYF
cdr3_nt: TGTGCCAGCTCACGGGTACAGGACGGAGGCACAGATACGCAGTATTTT

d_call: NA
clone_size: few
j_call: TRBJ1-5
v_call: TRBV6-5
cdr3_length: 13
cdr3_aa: CASSYSIQQPQHF
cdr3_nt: TGTGCCAGCAGTTACTCGATACAGCAGCCCCAGCATTTT

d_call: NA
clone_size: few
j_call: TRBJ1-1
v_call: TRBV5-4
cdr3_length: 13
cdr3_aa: CASSKGVNTEAFF
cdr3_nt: TGTGCCAGCAGCAAAGGGGTCAACACTGAAGCTTTCTTT

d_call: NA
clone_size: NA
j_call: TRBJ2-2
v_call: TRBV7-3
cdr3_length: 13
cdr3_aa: CASSWDGTGELFF
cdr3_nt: TGTGCCAGCAGTTGGGACGGGACCGGGGAGCTGTTTTTT

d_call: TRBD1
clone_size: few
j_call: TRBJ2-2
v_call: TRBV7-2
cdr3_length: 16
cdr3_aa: CASNSRQGANTGELFF
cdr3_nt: TGTGCCAGCAACTCCAGACAGGGAGCGAACACCGGGGAGCTGTTTTTT

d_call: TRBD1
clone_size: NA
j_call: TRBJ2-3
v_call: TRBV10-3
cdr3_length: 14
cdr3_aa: CATRTGTGTDTQYF
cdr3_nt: TGTGCCACGCGGACAGGGACCGGCACAGATACGCAGTATTTT

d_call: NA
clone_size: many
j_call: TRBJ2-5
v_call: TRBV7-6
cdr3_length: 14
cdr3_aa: CASSLAPRGETQYF
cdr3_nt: TGTGCCAGCAGCTTAGCCCCCAGAGGGGAGACCCAGTACTTC

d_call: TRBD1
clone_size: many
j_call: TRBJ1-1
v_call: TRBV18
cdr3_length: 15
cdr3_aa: CASSPPTGTHTEAFF
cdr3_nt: TGTGCCAGCTCACCTCCGACAGGGACCCACACTGAAGCTTTCTTT

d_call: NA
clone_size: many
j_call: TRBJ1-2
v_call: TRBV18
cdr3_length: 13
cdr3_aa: CASSQGTSYGYTF
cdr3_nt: TGTGCCAGCTCACAAGGGACATCCTATGGCTACACCTTC

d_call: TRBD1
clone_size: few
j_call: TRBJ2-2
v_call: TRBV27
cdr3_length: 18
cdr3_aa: CASSLHTGGEANTGELFF
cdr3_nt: TGTGCCAGCAGTTTACATACAGGGGGCGAGGCAAACACCGGGGAGCTGTTTTTT

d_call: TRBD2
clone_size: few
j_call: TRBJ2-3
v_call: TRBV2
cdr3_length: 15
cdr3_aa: CASSPLAGEGNTQYF
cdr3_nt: TGTGCCAGCAGCCCTTTAGCGGGGGAGGGTAATACGCAGTATTTT

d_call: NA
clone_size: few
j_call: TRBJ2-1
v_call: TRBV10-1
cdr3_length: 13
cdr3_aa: CASSESPASEQFF
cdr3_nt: TGCGCCAGCAGTGAGTCACCGGCTAGTGAGCAGTTCTTC

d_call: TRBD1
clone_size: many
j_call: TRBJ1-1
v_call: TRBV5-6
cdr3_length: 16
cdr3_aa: CASSLLVTGGLAEAFF
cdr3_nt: TGTGCCAGCAGCTTACTTGTGACAGGGGGCCTCGCTGAAGCTTTCTTT

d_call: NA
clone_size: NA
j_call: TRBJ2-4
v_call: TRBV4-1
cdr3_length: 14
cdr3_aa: CASSQAGEDDIQYF
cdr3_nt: TGCGCCAGCAGCCAAGCAGGAGAAGACGACATTCAGTACTTC

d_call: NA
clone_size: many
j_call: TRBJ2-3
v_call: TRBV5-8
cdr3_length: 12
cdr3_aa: CASSITSGTQYF
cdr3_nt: TGTGCCAGCAGCATAACTAGTGGTACGCAGTATTTT

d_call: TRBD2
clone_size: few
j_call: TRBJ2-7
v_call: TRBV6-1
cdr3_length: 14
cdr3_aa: CASSRLAGPYEQYF
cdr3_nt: TGTGCCAGCTCGCGGCTAGCGGGGCCCTACGAGCAGTACTTC

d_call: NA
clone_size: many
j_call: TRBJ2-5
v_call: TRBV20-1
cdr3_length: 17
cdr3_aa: CSARDPGLAHVGETQYF
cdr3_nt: TGCAGTGCTAGAGATCCGGGCCTAGCGCATGTGGGGGAGACCCAGTACTTC

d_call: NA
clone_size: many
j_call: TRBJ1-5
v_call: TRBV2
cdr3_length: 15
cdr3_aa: CASRESGLLNQPQHF
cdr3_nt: TGTGCCAGCAGGGAGTCGGGACTACTCAATCAGCCCCAGCATTTT

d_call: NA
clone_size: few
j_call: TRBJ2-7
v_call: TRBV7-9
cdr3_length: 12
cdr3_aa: CASSLDAYEQYF
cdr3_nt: TGTGCCAGCAGCTTGGATGCCTACGAGCAGTACTTC

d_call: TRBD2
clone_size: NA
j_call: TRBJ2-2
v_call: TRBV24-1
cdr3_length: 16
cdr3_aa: CATSDPGLAGDGELFF
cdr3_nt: TGTGCCACCAGTGATCCGGGACTAGCGGGAGACGGGGAGCTGTTTTTT

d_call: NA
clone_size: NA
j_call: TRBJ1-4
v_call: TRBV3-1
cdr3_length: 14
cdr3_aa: CASSQRGFNEKLFF
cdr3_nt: TGTGCCAGCAGCCAACGGGGCTTTAATGAAAAACTGTTTTTT

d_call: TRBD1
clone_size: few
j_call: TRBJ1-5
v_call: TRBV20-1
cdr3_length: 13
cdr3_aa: CSVGTDSNQPQHF
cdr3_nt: TGCAGTGTGGGGACAGATAGCAATCAGCCCCAGCATTTT

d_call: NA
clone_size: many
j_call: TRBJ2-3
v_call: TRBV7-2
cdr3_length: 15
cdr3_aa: CASSTGGTSTDTQYF
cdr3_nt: TGTGCCAGCAGCACCGGGGGCACTAGCACAGATACGCAGTATTTT

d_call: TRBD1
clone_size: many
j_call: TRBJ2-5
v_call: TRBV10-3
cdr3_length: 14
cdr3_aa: CAISFDRGLETQYF
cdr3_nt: TGTGCCATCAGTTTCGACAGGGGTTTGGAGACCCAGTACTTC

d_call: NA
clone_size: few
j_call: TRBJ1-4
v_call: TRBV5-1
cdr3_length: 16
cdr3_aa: CASSLMPRGSNEKLFF
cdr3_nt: TGCGCCAGCAGCTTGATGCCCCGAGGATCTAATGAAAAACTGTTTTTT

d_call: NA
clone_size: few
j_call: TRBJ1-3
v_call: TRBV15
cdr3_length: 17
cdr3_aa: CATSRDLGGISGNTIYF
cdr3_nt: TGTGCCACCAGCAGAGATCTTGGCGGCATCTCTGGAAACACCATATATTTT

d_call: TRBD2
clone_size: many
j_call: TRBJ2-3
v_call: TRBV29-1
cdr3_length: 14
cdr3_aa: CSAATSGDTDTQYF
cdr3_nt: TGCAGCGCCGCGACTAGCGGGGACACAGATACGCAGTATTTT

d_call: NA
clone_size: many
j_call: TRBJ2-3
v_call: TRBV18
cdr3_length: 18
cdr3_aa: CASSPRMVGQLGTDTQYF
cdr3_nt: TGTGCCAGCTCACCACGGATGGTGGGCCAGTTAGGCACAGATACGCAGTATTTT

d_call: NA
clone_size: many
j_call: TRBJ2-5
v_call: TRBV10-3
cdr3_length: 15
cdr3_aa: CAISHAGTRQETQYF
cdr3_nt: TGTGCCATATCCCACGCCGGGACAAGACAAGAGACCCAGTACTTC

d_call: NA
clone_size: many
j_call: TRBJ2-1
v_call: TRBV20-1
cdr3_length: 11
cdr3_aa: CSAITRQEQFF
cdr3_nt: TGCAGTGCTATAACTAGACAAGAGCAGTTCTTC

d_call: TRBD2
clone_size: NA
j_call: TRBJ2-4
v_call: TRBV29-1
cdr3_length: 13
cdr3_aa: CSVRTSGRDIQYF
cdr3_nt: TGCAGCGTGAGGACTAGCGGGAGAGACATTCAGTACTTC

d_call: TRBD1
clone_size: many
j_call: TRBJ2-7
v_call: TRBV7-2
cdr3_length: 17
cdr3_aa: CASSLGFPGQGASEQYF
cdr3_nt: TGTGCCAGCAGCTTAGGCTTCCCGGGACAGGGGGCATCCGAGCAGTACTTC

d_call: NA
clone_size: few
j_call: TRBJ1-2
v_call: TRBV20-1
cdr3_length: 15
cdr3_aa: CSARDLATFGYGYTF
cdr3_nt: TGCAGTGCTAGAGATTTGGCGACCTTTGGTTATGGCTACACCTTC

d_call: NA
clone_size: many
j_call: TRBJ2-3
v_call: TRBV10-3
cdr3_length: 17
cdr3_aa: CAISESVALGGTDTQYF
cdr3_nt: TGTGCCATCAGTGAGTCTGTGGCCCTGGGCGGCACAGATACGCAGTATTTT

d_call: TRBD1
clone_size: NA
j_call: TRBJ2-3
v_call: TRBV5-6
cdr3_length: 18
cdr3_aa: CASSLGGGQGGFTDTQYF
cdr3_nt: TGTGCCAGCAGCTTAGGGGGAGGACAGGGAGGTTTTACAGATACGCAGTATTTT

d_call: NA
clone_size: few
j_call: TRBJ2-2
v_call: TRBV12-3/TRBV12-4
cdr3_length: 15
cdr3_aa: CASSPGTLNTGELFF
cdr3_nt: TGTGCCAGCAGTCCCGGGACCCTGAACACCGGGGAGCTGTTTTTT

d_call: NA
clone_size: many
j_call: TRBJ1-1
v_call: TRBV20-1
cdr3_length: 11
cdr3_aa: CSARDNTEAFF
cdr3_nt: TGCAGTGCTAGAGATAACACTGAAGCTTTCTTT

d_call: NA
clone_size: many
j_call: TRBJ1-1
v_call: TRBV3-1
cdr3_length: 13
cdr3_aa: CASSQVQGTEAFF
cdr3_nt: TGTGCCAGCAGCCAAGTCCAGGGAACTGAAGCTTTCTTT

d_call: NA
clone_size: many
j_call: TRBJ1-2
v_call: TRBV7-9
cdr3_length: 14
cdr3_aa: CASTPARSTYGYTF
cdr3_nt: TGTGCCAGCACTCCCGCCAGGTCTACGTATGGCTACACCTTC

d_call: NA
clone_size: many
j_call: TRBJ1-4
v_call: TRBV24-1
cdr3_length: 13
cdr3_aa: CATSDPLVEKLFF
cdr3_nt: TGTGCCACCAGTGATCCTCTCGTGGAAAAACTGTTTTTT

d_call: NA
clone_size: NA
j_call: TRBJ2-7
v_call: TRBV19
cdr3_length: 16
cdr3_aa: CASRRGGQLSSYEQYF
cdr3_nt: TGTGCCAGTAGGAGAGGAGGGCAACTTAGCTCCTACGAGCAGTACTTC

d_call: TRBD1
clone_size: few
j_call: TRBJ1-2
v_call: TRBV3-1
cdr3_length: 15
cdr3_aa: CASSRGGDRGDGYTF
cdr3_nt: TGTGCCAGCAGCCGGGGAGGCGACAGGGGGGACGGCTACACCTTC

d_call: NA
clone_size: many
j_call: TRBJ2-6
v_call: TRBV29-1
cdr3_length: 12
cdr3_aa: CSVPSGANVLTF
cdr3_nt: TGCAGCGTTCCGTCTGGGGCCAACGTCCTGACTTTC

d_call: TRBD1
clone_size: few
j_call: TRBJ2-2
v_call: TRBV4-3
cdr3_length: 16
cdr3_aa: CASSQVGTVYTGELFF
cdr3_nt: TGCGCCAGCAGCCAAGTAGGGACAGTTTACACCGGGGAGCTGTTTTTT

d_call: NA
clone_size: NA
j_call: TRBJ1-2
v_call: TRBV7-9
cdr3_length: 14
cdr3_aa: CASSQVTRSYGYTF
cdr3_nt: TGTGCCAGCAGCCAGGTGACAAGAAGCTATGGCTACACCTTC

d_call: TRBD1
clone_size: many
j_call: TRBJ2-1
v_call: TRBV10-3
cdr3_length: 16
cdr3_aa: CAITPDRAASYNEQFF
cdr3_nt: TGTGCCATTACACCGGACAGGGCGGCGTCCTACAATGAGCAGTTCTTC

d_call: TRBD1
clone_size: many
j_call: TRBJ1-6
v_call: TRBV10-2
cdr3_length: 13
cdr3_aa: CASTWTGGSPLHF
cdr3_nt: TGCGCCAGCACCTGGACAGGGGGTTCACCCCTCCACTTT

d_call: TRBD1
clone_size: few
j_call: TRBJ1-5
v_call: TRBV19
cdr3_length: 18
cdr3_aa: CASGSRGQLLYSNQPQHF
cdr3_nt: TGTGCCAGTGGTAGTCGGGGACAGCTTCTATATAGCAATCAGCCCCAGCATTTT

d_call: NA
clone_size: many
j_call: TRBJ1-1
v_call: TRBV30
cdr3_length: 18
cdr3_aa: CAWGRNIIGAAMNTEAFF
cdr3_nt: TGTGCCTGGGGCCGGAATATAATCGGAGCGGCTATGAACACTGAAGCTTTCTTT

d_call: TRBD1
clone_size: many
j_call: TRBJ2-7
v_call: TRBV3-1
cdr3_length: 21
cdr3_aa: CASSLGYSPKGQQYHSYEQYF
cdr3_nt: TGTGCCAGCAGCCTAGGCTACTCGCCAAAGGGACAGCAATATCATTCCTACGAGCAGTACTTC